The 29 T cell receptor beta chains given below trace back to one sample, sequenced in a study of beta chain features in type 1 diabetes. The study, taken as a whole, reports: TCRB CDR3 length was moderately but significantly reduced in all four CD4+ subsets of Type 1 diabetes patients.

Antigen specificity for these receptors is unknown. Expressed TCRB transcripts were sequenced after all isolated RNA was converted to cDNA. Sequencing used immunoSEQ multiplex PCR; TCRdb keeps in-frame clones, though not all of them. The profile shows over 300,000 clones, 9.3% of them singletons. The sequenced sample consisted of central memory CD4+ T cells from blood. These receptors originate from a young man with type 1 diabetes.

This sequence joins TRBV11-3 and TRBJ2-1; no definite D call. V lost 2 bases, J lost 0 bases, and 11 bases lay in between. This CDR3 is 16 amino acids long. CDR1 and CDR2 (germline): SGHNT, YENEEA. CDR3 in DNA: TGTGCCAGCAGCTTATACGGGTCCCTCTCCTACAATGAGCAGTTCTTC. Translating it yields CASSLYGSLSYNEQFF.

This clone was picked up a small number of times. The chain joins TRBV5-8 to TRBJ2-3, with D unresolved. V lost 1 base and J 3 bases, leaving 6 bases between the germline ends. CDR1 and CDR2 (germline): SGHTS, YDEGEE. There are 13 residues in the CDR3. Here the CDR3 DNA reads TGTGCCAGCAGCTTGCCACAGACAGATACGCAGTATTTT. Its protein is CASSLPQTDTQYF.

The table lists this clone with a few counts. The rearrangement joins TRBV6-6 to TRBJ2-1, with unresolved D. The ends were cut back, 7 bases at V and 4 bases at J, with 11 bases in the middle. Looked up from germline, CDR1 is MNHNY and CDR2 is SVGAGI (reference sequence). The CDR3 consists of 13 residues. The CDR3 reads CASNLMGYNEQFF. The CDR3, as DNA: TGTGCCAGCAACTTAATGGGGTACAATGAGCAGTTCTTC.

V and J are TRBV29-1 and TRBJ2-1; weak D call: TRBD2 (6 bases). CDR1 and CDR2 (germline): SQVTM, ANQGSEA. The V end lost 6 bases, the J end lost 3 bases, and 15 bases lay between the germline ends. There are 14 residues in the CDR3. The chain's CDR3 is CSVPARGLYNEQFF. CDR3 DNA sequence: TGCAGCGTACCTGCTCGGGGACTCTACAATGAGCAGTTCTTC.

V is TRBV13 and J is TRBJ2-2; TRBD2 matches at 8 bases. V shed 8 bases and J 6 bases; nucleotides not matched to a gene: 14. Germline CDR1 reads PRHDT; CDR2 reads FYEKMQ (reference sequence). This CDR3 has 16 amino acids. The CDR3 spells CASARDESGGAGELFF. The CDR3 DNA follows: TGTGCCAGCGCCCGAGACGAAAGCGGGGGAGCCGGGGAGCTGTTTTTT.

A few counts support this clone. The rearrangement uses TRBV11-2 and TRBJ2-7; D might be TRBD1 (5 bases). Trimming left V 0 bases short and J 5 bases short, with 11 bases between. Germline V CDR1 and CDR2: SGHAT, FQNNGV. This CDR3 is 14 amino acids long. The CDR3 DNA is TGTGCCAGCAGCTTAGATTGGACACTACACGAGCAGTACTTC. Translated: CASSLDWTLHEQYF.

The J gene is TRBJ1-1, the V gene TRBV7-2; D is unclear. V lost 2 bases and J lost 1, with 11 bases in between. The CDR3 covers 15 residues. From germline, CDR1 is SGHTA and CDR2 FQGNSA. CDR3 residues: CASSLLRAGNTEAFF. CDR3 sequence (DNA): TGTGCCAGCAGCTTATTACGGGCGGGGAACACTGAAGCTTTCTTT. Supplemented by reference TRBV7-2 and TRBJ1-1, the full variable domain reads GAGVSQSPSNKVTEKGKDVELRCDPISGHTALYWYRQSLGQGLEFLIYFQGNSAPDKSGLPSDRFSAERTGGSVSTLTIQRTQQEDSAVYLCASSLLRAGNTEAFFGQGTRLTVV.

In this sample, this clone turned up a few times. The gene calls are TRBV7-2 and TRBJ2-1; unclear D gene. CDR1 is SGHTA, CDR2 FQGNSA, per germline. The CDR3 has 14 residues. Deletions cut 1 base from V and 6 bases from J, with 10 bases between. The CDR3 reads CASSLESGGNEQFF. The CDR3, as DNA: TGTGCCAGCAGCTTAGAATCCGGCGGCAATGAGCAGTTCTTC.

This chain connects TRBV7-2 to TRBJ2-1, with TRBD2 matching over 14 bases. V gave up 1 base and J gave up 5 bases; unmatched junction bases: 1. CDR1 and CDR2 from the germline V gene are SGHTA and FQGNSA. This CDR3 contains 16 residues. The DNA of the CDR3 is TGTGCCAGCAGCTTAGGACTAGCGGGGGGGCACAATGAGCAGTTCTTC. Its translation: CASSLGLAGGHNEQFF. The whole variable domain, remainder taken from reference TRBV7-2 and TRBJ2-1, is GAGVSQSPSNKVTEKGKDVELRCDPISGHTALYWYRQSLGQGLEFLIYFQGNSAPDKSGLPSDRFSAERTGGSVSTLTIQRTQQEDSAVYLCASSLGLAGGHNEQFFGPGTRLTVL.

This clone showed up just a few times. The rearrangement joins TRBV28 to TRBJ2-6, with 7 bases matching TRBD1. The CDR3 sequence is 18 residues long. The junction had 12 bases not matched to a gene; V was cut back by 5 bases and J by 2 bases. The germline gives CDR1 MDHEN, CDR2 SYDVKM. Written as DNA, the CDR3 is TGTGCCAGCAGTCCCCGACAGGGTATTCAACCTGGGGCCAACGTCCTGACTTTC. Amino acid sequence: CASSPRQGIQPGANVLTF. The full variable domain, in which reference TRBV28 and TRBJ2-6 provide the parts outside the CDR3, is DVKVTQSSRYLVKRTGEKVFLECVQDMDHENMFWYRQDPGLGLRLIYFSYDVKMKEKGDIPEGYSVSREKKERFSLILESASTNQTSMYLCASSPRQGIQPGANVLTFGAGSRLTVL.

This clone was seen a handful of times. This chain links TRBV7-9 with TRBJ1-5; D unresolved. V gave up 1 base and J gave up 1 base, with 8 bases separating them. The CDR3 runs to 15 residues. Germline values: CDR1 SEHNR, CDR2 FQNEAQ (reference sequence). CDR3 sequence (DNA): TGTGCCAGCAGCTTAGGGGAACAGAGCAATCAGCCCCAGCATTTT. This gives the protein CASSLGEQSNQPQHF.

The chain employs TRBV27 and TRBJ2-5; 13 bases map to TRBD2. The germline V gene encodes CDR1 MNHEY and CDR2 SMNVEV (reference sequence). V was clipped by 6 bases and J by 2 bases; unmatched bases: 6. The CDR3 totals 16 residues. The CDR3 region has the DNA TGTGCCAGCAGCGCGAGACTAGCGGGAGGACAAGAGACCCAGTACTTC. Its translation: CASSARLAGGQETQYF.

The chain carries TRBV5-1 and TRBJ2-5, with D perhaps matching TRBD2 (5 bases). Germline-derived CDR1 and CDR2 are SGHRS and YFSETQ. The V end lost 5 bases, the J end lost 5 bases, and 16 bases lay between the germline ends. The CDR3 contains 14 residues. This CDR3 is CASRVGSNSETQYF. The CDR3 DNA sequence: TGCGCCAGCAGAGTTGGGAGTAATTCGGAGACCCAGTACTTC.

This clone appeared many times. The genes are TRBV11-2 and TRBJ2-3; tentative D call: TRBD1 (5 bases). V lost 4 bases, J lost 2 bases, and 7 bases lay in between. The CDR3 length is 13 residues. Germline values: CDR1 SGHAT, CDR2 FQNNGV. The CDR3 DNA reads TGTGCCAGCAGCTCGACAGACACAGATACGCAGTATTTT. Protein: CASSSTDTDTQYF. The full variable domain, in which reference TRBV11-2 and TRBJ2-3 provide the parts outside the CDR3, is EAGVAQSPRYKIIEKRQSVAFWCNPISGHATLYWYQQILGQGPKLLIQFQNNGVVDDSQLPKDRFSAERLKGVDSTLKIQPAKLEDSAVYLCASSSTDTDTQYFGPGTRLTVL.

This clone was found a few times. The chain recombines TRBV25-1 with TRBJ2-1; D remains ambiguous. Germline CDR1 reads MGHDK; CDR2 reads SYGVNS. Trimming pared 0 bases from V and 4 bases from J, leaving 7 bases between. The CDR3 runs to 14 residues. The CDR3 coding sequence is TGTGCCAGCAGTGAATATCAAGGTTACAATGAGCAGTTCTTC. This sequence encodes CASSEYQGYNEQFF.

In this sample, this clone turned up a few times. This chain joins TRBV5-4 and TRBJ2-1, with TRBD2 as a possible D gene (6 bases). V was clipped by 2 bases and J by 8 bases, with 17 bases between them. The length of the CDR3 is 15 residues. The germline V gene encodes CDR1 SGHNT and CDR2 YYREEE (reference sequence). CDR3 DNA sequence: TGTGCCAGCAGCTTCCGGGGACTCCGCTCACATGAGCAGTTCTTC. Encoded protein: CASSFRGLRSHEQFF.

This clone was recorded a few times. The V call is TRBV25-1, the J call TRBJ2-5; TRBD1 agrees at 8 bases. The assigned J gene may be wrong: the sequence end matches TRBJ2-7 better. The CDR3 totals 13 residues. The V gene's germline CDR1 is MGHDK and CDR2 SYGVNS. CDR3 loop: CASGGQGVHEQYF. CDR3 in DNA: TGTGCCAGCGGAGGACAGGGTGTCCACGAGCAGTACTTC.

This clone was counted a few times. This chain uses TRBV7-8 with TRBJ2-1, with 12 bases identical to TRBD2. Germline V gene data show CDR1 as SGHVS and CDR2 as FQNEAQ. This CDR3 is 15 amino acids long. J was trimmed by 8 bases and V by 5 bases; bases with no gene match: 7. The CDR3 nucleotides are TGTGCCAGCAGCGGTGCTAGCGGGGGGGTCTATGAGCAGTTCTTC. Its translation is CASSGASGGVYEQFF.

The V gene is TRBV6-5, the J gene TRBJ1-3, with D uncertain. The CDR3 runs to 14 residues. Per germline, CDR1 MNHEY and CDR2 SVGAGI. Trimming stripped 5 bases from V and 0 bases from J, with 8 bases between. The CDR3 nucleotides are TGTGCCAGCAGTGATGGATTCTCTGGAAACACCATATATTTT. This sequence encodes CASSDGFSGNTIYF.

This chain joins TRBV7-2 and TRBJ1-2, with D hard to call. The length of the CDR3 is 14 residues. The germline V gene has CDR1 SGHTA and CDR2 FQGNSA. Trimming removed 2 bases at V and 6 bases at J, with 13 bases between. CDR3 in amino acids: CASSLTSNRDGYTF. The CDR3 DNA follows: TGTGCCAGCAGCTTAACCTCGAACCGGGATGGCTACACCTTC.

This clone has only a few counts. Here the CDR3 DNA reads TGTGCCAGCAGCTTACCGGGGTTGTACGAGCAGTACTTC. This sequence encodes CASSLPGLYEQYF. This sequence joins TRBV7-2 and TRBJ2-7; tentatively, D is TRBD2 (5 bases). This CDR3 has 13 residues. V dropped 2 bases and J dropped 4 bases, with 9 bases sitting between them. The V gene's germline CDR1 is SGHTA and CDR2 FQGNSA.

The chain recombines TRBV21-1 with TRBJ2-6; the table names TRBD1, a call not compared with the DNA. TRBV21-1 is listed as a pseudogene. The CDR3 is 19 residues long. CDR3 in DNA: TGTGCCAGCAGCATAGTCCTTCCGGGACAAATCTCTGGGGCCAACGTCCTGACTTTC. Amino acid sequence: CASSIVLPGQISGANVLTF.

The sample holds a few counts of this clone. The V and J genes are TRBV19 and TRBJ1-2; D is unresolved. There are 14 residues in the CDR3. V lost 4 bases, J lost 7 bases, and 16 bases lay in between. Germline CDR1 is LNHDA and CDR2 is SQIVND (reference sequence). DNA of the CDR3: TGTGCCAGTAGTAATACCAACCCGCCGCCTGGCTACACCTTC. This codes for CASSNTNPPPGYTF.

The CDR3 loop reads CASSFVGTDGEAFF. The CDR3 nucleotides are TGTGCCAGCAGCTTTGTCGGGACAGACGGTGAAGCTTTCTTT. The chain has TRBV13 and TRBJ1-1; 7 nucleotides agree with TRBD1. There are 14 residues in the CDR3. With 3 bases clipped from V and 7 bases from J, the junction kept 8 bases outside the gene matches. Germline V lookup: CDR1 PRHDT, CDR2 FYEKMQ (reference sequence).

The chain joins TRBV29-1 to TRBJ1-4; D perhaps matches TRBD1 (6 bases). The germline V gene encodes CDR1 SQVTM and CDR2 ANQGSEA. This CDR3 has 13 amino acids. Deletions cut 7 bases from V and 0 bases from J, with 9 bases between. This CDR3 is CSAWTATNEKLFF. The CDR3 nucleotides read TGCAGCGCTTGGACAGCAACTAATGAAAAACTGTTTTTT.

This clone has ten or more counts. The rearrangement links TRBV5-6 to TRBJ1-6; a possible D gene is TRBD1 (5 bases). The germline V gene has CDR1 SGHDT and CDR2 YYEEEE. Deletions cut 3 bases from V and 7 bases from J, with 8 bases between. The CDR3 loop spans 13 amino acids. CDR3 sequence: CASSYRPNSPLHF. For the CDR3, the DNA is TGTGCCAGCAGCTACAGGCCCAATTCACCCCTCCACTTT. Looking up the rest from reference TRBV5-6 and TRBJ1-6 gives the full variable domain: DAGVTQSPTHLIKTRGQQVTLRCSPKSGHDTVSWYQQALGQGPQFIFQYYEEEERQRGNFPDRFSGHQFPNYSSELNVNALLLGDSALYLCASSYRPNSPLHFGNGTRLTVT.

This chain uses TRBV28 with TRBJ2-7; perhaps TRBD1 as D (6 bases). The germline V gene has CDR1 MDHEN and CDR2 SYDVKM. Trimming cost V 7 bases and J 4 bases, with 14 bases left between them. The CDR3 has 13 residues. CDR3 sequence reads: CASKHSDRYEQYF. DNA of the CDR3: TGTGCCAGCAAGCACTCTGACAGGTACGAGCAGTACTTC.

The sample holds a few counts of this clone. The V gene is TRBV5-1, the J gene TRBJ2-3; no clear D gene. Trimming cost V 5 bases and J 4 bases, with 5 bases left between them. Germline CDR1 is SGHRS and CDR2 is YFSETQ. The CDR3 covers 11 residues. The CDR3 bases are TGCGCCAGCAGGGACGCAGATACGCAGTATTTT. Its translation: CASRDADTQYF.

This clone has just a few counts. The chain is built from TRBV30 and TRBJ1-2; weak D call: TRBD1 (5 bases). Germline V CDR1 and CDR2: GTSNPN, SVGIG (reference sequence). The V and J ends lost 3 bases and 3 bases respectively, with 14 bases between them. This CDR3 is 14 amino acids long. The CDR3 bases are TGTGCCTGGAGCCTCAGAGGGGTGGACTATGGCTACACCTTC. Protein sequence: CAWSLRGVDYGYTF.